The TCR beta chain described here comes from a study of cytomegalovirus exposure and HLA in healthy donors. Though nominally healthy at sampling, donors likely had unrecorded immune exposures. The PCR had 60 Vbeta and 13 Jbeta primers. Per the study methods: An analysis performed later counted 75 million to 80 million unique TCR beta chains (approximately 11 million of them shared). The repertoire was sequenced with immunoSEQ multiplex PCR; TCRdb's copy has only in-frame clones and lacks some. The V and J calls and clone size are taken from that table; D and trimming were inferred from the DNA. Seen in this sample are around 26,000 clones; the ten most common clones hold approximately 18%. The length of the CDR3 is 19 residues. CDR1 MNHEY and CDR2 SMNVEV come from the germline V gene (reference sequence).

This TCR was sampled from a male donor in good health and CMV-seropositive. The sequenced sample consisted of PBMCs. V usage is TRBV27 and J usage is TRBJ2-3; 9 bases are a match to TRBD2. DNA for the CDR3: TGTGGGTCTCAAGGGGACCGGACTAGCGAGTTTCCCGGGACAGATACGCAGTATTTT. This translates into CGSQGDRTSEFPGTDTQYF.